The present TCR beta chain was sequenced within a study of blood T cell repertoires in COVID-19. After removal of 4 bases from V and 4 bases from J, the junction contained 5 bases not matched to a gene. The CDR3 runs 15 residues. The V gene's germline CDR1 is LGHDT and CDR2 YNNKEL (reference sequence). As processed by the authors: Reference gene primers were amplified, and this amplification served to estimate nucleated cell counts. The table came from immunoSEQ multiplex PCR; TCRdb's copy has only in-frame clones and leaves some out. D and trimming come from the DNA, and the V and J calls and clone size come from that table. This sample carries approximately 250,000 clones, around 90% of them seen once, and the ten largest clones take roughly 3.9%.

This sequence originates from a woman aged 25 to 39 with acute COVID-19. The specimen sequenced was PBMCs or T cells enriched from blood (not recorded which). This chain uses TRBV3-1 (or the pseudogene TRBV3-2) with TRBJ1-4; TRBD1 agrees at 8 bases. CDR3 nucleotide sequence: TGTGCCAGCAGCCCACAGGGGGGCTTTAATGAAAAACTGTTTTTT. It is translated as CASSPQGGFNEKLFF.